The source of this T cell receptor beta chain is a study of technical replicates of blood from a handful of donors. Using immunoSEQ multiplex PCR, the repertoire was profiled, and TCRdb retains in-frame clones only, with some absent. The sample includes 80,000 or so clones, roughly 95% of them seen just once. CDR3 length: 15 residues. V was trimmed by 4 bases and J by 0 bases, leaving 11 bases between them. From germline, CDR1 is MRHNA and CDR2 SNTAGT. The receptor was isolated from a human donor in good health. The rearrangement joins TRBV6-4 to TRBJ2-3; a weak D match, TRBD2 (6 bases). The material sequenced was T cells isolated from PBMCs. The CDR3, as DNA: TGTGCCAGCAGTGGAAACGGGAGAAGCACAGATACGCAGTATTTT. It yields the protein CASSGNGRSTDTQYF.